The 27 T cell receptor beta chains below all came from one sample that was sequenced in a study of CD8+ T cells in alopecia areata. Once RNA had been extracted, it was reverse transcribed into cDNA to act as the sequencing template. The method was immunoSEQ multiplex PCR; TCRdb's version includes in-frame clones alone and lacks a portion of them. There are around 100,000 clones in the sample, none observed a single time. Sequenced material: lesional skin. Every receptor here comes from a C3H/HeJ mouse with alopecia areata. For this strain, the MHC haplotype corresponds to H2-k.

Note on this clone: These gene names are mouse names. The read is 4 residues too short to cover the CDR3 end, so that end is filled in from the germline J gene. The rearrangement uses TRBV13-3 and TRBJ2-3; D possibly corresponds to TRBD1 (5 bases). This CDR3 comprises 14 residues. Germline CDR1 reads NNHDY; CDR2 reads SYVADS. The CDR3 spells CASSDKQDIETLYF. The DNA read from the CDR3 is TGTGCCAGCAGTGATAAACAGGATATAGAA.

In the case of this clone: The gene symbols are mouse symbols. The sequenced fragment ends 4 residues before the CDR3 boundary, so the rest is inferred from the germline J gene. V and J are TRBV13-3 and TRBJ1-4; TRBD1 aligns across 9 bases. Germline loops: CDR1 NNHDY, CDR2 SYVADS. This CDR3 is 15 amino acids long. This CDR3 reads CASSPGQGEGERLFF. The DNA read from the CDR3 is TGTGCCAGCAGCCCGGGACAGGGAGAGGGCGAA.

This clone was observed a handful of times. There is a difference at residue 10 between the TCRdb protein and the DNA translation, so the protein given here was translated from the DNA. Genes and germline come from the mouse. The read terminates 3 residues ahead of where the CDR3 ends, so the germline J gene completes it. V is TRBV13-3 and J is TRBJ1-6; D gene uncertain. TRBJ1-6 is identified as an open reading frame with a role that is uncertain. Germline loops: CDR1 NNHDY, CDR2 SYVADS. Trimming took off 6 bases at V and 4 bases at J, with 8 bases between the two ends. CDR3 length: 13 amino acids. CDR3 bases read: TGTGCCAGCACCCAACAATATAATTCGCCC. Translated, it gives CASTQQYNSP. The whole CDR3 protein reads CASTQQYNSPLYF.

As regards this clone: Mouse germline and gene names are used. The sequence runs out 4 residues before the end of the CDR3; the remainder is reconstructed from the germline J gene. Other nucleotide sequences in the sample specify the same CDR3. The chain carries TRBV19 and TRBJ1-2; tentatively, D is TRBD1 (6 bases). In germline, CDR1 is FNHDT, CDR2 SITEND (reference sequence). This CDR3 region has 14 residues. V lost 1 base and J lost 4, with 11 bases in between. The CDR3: CASSIRGAGSDYTF. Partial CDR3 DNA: TGTGCCAGCAGTATACGGGGGGCGGGCTCC.

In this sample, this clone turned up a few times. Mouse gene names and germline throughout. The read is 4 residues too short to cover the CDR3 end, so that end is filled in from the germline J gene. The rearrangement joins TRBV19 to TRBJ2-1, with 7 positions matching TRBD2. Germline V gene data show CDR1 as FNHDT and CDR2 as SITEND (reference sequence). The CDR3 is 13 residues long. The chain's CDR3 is CASSTGLKAEQFF. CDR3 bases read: TGTGCCAGCAGTACGGGACTGAAGGCT.

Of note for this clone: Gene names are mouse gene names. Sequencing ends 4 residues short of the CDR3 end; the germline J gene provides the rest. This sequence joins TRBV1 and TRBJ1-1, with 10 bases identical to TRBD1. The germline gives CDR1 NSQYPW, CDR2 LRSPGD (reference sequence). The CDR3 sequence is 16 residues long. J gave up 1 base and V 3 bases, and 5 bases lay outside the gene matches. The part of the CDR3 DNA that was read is TGCACCTGCAGTGCCGCGGACAGGGGGAAAAACACA. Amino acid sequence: CTCSAADRGKNT. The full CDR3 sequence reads CTCSAADRGKNTEVFF.

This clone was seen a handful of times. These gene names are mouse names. CDR3 DNA (partial): TGTGCCAGCAACCGGGACAGCTCGAGCTCCTAT. The encoded protein is CASNRDSSSSY. The full-length CDR3 reads as CASNRDSSSSYEQYF. This sequence joins TRBV13-3 and TRBJ2-7; TRBD1 aligns across 7 bases. The CDR3 is cut off 4 residues early in the read; its end comes from the germline J gene. CDR1 and CDR2 from the germline V gene are NNHDY and SYVADS. The CDR3 sequence is 15 residues long. V was pared by 6 bases and J by 0 bases, with 9 bases of the junction left unmatched.

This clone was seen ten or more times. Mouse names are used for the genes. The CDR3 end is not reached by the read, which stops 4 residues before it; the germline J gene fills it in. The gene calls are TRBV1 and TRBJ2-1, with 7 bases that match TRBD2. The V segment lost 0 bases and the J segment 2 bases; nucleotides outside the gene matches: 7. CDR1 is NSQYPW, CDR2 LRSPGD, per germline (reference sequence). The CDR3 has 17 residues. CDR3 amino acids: CTCSADPGGMDYAEQFF. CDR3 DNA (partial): TGCACCTGCAGTGCAGATCCGGGGGGGATGGACTATGCT. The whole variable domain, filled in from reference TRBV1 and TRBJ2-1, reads VTLLEQNPRWRLVPRGQAVNLRCILKNSQYPWMSWYQQDLQKQLQWLFTLRSPGDKEVKSLPGADYLATRVTDTELRLQVANMSQGRTLYCTCSADPGGMDYAEQFFGPGTRLTVL.

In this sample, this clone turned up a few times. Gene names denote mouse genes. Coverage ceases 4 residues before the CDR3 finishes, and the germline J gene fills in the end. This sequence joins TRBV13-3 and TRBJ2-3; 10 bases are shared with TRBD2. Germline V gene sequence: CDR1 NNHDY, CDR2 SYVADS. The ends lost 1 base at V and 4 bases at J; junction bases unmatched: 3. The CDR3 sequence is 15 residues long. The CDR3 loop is CASSDRLGGPETLYF. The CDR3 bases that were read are TGTGCCAGCAGTGATAGACTGGGGGGACCAGAA.

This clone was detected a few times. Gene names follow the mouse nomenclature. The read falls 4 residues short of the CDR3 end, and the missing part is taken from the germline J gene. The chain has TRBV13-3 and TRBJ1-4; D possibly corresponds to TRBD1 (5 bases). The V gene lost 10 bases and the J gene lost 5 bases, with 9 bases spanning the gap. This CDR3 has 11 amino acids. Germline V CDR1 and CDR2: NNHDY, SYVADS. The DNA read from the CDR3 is TGTGCCGCAGGGAAAAACGAA. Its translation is CAAGKNE. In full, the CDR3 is CAAGKNERLFF.

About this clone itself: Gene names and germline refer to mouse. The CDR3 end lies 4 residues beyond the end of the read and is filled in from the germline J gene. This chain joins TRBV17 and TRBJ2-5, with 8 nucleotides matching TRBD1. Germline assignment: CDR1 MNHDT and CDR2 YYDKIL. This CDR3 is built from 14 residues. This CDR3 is CASSRGTGKDTQYF. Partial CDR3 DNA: TGTGCTAGCAGTAGAGGGACAGGGAAAGAC.

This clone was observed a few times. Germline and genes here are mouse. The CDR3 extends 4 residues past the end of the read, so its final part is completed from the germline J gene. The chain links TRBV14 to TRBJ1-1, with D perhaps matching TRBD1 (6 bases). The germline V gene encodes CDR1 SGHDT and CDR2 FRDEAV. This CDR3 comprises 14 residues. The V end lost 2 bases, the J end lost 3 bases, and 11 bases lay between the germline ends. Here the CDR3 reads CASSLGGRDTEVFF. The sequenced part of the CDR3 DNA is TGTGCCAGCAGTTTAGGGGGGCGCGACACA.

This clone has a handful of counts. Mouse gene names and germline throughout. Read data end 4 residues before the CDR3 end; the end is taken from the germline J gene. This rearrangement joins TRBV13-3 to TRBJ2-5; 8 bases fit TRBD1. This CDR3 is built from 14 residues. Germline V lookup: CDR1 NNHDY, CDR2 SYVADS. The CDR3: CASSPGTGRDTQYF. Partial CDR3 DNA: TGTGCCAGCAGCCCCGGGACAGGCAGAGAC. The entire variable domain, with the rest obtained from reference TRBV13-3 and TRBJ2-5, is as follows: EAAVTQSPRSKVAVTGGKVTLSCHQTNNHDYMYWYRQDTGHGLRLIHYSYVADSTEKGDIPDGYKASRPSQENFSLILELASLSQTAVYFCASSPGTGRDTQYFGPGTRLLVL.

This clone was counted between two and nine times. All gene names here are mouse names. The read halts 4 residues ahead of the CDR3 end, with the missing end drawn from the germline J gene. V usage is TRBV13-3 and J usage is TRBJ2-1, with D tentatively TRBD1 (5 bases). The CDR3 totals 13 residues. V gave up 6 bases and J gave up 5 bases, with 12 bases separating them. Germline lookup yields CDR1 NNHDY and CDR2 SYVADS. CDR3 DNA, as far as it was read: TGTGCCAGCAACCCTCAGGGAGATGCT. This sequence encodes CASNPQGDA. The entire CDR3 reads CASNPQGDAEQFF.

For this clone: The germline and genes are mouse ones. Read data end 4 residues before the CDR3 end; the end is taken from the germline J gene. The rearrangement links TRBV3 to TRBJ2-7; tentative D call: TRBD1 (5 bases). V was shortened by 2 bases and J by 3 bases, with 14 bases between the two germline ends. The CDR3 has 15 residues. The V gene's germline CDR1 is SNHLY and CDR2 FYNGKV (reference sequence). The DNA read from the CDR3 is TGTGCCAGCAGCTTAAGGGGAAATATGGACTAT. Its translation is CASSLRGNMDY. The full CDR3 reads CASSLRGNMDYEQYF.

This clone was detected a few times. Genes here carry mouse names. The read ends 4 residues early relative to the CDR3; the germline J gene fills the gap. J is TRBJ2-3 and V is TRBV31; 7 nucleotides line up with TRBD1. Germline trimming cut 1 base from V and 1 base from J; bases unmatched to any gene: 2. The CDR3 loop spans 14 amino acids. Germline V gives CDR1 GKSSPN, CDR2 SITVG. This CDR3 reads CAWSPQGGAETLYF. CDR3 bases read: TGTGCCTGGAGTCCCCAGGGGGGTGCAGAA.

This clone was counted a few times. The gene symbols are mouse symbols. The CDR3 region is CAWSLRGDAETLYF. The sequenced part of the CDR3 DNA is TGTGCCTGGAGTCTCCGGGGGGATGCAGAA. This sequence joins TRBV31 and TRBJ2-3, with a possible D match to TRBD2 (6 bases). The CDR3 goes on 4 residues after the read ends, and that part is filled in from the germline J gene. Trimming took 0 bases from V and 2 from J, leaving 9 bases between them. This CDR3 spans 14 amino acids. In germline, CDR1 is GKSSPN, CDR2 SITVG.

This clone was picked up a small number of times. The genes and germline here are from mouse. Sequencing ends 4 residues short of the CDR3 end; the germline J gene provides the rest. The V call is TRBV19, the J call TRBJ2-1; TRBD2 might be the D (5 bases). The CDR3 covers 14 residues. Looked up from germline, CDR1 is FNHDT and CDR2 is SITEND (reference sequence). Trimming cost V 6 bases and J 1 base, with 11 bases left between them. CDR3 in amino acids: CASTLLENYAEQFF. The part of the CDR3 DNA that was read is TGTGCCAGCACCCTACTGGAAAACTATGCT. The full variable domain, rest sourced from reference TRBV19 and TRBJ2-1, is GGIITQTPKFLIGQEGQKLTLKCQQNFNHDTMYWYRQDSGKGLRLIYYSITENDLQKGDLSEGYDASREKKSSFSLTVTSAQKNEMAVFLCASTLLENYAEQFFGPGTRLTVL.

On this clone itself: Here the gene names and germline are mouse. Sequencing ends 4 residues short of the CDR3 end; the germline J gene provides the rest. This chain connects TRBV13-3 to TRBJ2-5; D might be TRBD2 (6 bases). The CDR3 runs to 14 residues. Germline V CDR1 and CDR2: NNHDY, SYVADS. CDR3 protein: CASSDKGLKDTQYF. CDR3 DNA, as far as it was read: TGTGCCAGCAGTGATAAGGGACTCAAAGAC.

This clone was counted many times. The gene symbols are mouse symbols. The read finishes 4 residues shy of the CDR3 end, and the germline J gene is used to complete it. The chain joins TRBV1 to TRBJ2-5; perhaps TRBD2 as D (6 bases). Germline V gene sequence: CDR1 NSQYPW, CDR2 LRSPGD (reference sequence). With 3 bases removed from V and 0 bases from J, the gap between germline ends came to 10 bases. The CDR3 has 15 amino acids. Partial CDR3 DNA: TGCACCTGCAGTGCTGGGGGACTTAACCAAGAC. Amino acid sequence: CTCSAGGLNQD. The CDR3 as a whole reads CTCSAGGLNQDTQYF.

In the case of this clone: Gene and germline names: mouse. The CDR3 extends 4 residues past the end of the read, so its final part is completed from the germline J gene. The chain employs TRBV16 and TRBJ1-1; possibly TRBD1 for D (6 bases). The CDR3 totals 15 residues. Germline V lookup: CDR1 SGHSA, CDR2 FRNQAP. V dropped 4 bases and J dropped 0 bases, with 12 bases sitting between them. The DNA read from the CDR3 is TGTGCAAGCAGCTCTAGCGGGACAACAAACACA. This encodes CASSSSGTTNT. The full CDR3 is CASSSSGTTNTEVFF.

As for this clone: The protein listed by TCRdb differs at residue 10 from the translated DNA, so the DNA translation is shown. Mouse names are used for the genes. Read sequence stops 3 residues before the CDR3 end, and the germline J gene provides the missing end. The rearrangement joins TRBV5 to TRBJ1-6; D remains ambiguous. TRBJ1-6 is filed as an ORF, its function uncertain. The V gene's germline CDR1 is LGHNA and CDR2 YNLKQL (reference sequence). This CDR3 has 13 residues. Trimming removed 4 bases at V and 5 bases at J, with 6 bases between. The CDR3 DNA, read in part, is TGTGCCAGCAGCCGTCAGGATAATTCGCCC. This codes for CASSRQDNSP. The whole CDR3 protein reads CASSRQDNSPLYF.

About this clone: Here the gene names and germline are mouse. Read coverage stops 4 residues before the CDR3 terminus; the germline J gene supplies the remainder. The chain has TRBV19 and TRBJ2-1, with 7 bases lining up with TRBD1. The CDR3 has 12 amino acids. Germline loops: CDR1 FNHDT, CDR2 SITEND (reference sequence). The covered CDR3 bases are TGTGCCAGCAGTAAGGGACAGCCT. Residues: CASSKGQP. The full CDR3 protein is CASSKGQPEQFF. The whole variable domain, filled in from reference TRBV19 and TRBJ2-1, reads GGIITQTPKFLIGQEGQKLTLKCQQNFNHDTMYWYRQDSGKGLRLIYYSITENDLQKGDLSEGYDASREKKSSFSLTVTSAQKNEMAVFLCASSKGQPEQFFGPGTRLTVL.

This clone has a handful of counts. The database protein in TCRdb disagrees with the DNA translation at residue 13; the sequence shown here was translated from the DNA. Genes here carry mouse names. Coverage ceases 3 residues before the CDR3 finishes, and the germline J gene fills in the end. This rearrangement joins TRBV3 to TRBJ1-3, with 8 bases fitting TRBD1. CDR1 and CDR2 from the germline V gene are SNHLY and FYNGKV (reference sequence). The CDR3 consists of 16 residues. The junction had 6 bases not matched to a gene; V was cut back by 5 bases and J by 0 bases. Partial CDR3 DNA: TGTGCCAGCAGCCTCACAGGGGGGGATTCTGGAAATACG. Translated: CASSLTGGDSGNT. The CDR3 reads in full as CASSLTGGDSGNTLYF.

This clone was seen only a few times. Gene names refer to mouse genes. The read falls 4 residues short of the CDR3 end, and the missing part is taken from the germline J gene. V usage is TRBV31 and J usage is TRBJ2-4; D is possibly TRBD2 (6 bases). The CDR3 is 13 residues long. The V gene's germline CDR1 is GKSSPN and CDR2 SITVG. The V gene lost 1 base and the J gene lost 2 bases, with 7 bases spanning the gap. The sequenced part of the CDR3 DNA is TGTGCCTGGAGTCGGGGGGTTCAAAAC. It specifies CAWSRGVQN. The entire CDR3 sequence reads CAWSRGVQNTLYF.

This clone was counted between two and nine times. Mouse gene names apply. This CDR3 is CAWRHPGLGDAEQFF. CDR3 bases read: TGTGCCTGGAGACATCCGGGACTGGGGGATGCT. The chain recombines TRBV31 with TRBJ2-1, with TRBD2 matching 11 bases. The read ends 4 residues before the CDR3 terminus; that terminus is restored from the germline J gene. The CDR3 length is 15 residues. Germline CDR1 is GKSSPN and CDR2 is SITVG. J lost 5 bases, V lost 3 bases, and 6 bases had no gene match.

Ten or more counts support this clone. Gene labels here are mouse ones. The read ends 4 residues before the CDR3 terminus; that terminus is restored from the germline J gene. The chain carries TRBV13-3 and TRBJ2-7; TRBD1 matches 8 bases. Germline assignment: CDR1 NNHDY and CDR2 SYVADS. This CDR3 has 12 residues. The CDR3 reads CASSPGGDEQYF. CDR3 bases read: TGTGCCAGCAGCCCAGGGGGCGAT.